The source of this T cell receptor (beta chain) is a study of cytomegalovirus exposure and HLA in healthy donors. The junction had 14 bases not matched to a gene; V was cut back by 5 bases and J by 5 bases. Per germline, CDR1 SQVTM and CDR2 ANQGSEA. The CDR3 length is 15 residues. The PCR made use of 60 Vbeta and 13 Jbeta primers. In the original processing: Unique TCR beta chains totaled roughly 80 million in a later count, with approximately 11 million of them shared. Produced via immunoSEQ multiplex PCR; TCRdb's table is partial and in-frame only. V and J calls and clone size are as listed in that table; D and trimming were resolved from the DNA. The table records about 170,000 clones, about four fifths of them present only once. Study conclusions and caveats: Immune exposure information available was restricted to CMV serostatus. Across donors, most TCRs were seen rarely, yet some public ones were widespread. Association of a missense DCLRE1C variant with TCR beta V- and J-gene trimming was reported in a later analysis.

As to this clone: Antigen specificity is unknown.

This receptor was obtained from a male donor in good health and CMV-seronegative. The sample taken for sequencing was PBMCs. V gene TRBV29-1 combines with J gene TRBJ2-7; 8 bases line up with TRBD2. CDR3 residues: CSVSLYRAGGDEQYF. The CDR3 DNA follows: TGCAGCGTTTCCCTCTACAGGGCCGGGGGGGACGAGCAGTACTTC.